This TCR beta chain stems from a study of blood T cell repertoires in COVID-19. Background on the study: Sources were T cells, B-cell-depleted T cells, or PBMCs; the material itself was cDNA or gDNA.

Germline CDR1 reads SGHNT; CDR2 reads YENEEA. V lost 3 bases, J lost 8 bases, and 17 bases lay in between. The CDR3 extends over 15 amino acids. Per the original methods: The assay estimated nucleated cells by amplifying reference gene primers. Here immunoSEQ multiplex PCR was the method, and the copy in TCRdb shows in-frame clones only, minus some. V and J calls plus clone size are reproduced from that table; the DNA served to infer D and trimming. This table holds over 200,000 clones, about nine tenths found once. The specimen was peripheral blood. The rearrangement joins TRBV11-3 to TRBJ2-1, with D possibly matching TRBD2 (6 bases). The sequence was obtained from a woman aged 60 to 75 with acute or convalescent COVID-19. The chain's CDR3 is CASSLGGPGAYEQFF. The CDR3 nucleotides read TGTGCCAGCAGCTTGGGAGGTCCCGGGGCGTATGAGCAGTTCTTC.